The rows below give T cell receptor beta chains drawn from one sample of a study of cytomegalovirus exposure and HLA in healthy donors. Data came from immunoSEQ multiplex PCR; TCRdb stores just in-frame clones and leaves some out. The table shows tens of thousands of clones, with approximately 76% occurring only once. Sequencing was carried out using PBMCs. The receptors stem from a man aged 25 to 40 in good health and CMV-seropositive. CDR3s include the opening cysteine and the closing phenylalanine or tryptophan. Each record gives: clone size, J gene, D gene, V gene, CDR3 protein, CDR3 DNA. D genes are given only for firm matches. Not all rows give a size; the values are once, few, many and, for expanded clones, a class.

clone_size: .
j_call: TRBJ2-7
d_call: TRBD1
v_call: TRBV2
cdr3_aa: CASSSQGESYEQYF
cdr3_nt: TGTGCCAGCAGTTCACAGGGGGAATCCTACGAGCAGTACTTC

clone_size: .
j_call: TRBJ1-3
d_call: .
v_call: TRBV5-1
cdr3_aa: CASSLDGRSIGNTIYF
cdr3_nt: TGCGCCAGCAGCTTGGATGGCAGATCAATTGGAAACACCATATATTTT

clone_size: few
j_call: TRBJ2-7
d_call: .
v_call: TRBV4-1
cdr3_aa: CASSQELGSYEQYF
cdr3_nt: TGCGCCAGCAGCCAAGAACTAGGTTCCTACGAGCAGTACTTC

clone_size: .
j_call: TRBJ2-1
d_call: .
v_call: TRBV9
cdr3_aa: CASSVRGDYNEQFF
cdr3_nt: TGTGCCAGCAGCGTACGCGGGGATTACAATGAGCAGTTCTTC

clone_size: .
j_call: TRBJ1-5
d_call: .
v_call: TRBV30
cdr3_aa: CAWSSGYQPQHF
cdr3_nt: TGTGCCTGGAGTTCAGGGTACCAGCCCCAGCATTTT

clone_size: .
j_call: TRBJ1-4
d_call: TRBD1
v_call: TRBV30
cdr3_aa: CACKTGGRDEKLFF
cdr3_nt: TGTGCCTGTAAGACAGGGGGGAGAGATGAAAAACTGTTTTTT

clone_size: .
j_call: TRBJ1-6
d_call: TRBD1
v_call: TRBV18
cdr3_aa: CASSAGQGGNSPLHF
cdr3_nt: TGTGCCAGCTCGGCAGGGCAGGGGGGTAATTCACCCCTCCACTTT

clone_size: .
j_call: TRBJ1-1
d_call: TRBD1
v_call: TRBV7-9
cdr3_aa: CASSARTGLLSEAFF
cdr3_nt: TGTGCCAGCAGCGCCCGGACAGGGCTTCTTAGTGAAGCTTTCTTT

clone_size: .
j_call: TRBJ2-5
d_call: .
v_call: TRBV6-6
cdr3_aa: CASSPLSFETQYF
cdr3_nt: TGTGCCAGCAGTCCGTTATCGTTTGAGACCCAGTACTTC

clone_size: .
j_call: TRBJ1-3
d_call: .
v_call: TRBV14
cdr3_aa: CASSQGSQGYSGNTIYF
cdr3_nt: TGTGCCAGCAGCCAAGGTTCTCAGGGTTACTCTGGAAACACCATATATTTT

clone_size: .
j_call: TRBJ2-7
d_call: TRBD1
v_call: TRBV6-1
cdr3_aa: CASSGMRSGTGFDEQYF
cdr3_nt: TGTGCCAGCAGTGGTATGAGGTCCGGGACAGGGTTCGACGAGCAGTACTTC

clone_size: .
j_call: TRBJ2-7
d_call: .
v_call: TRBV5-1
cdr3_aa: CASSSTGYEQYF
cdr3_nt: TGCGCCAGCAGCTCTACCGGCTACGAGCAGTACTTC

clone_size: .
j_call: TRBJ2-7
d_call: TRBD1
v_call: TRBV19
cdr3_aa: CASKGQGHEQYF
cdr3_nt: TGTGCCAGTAAGGGACAGGGCCACGAGCAGTACTTC

clone_size: .
j_call: TRBJ1-5
d_call: .
v_call: TRBV6-1
cdr3_aa: CASSPPGGDHQPQHF
cdr3_nt: TGTGCCAGCAGTCCCCCGGGGGGGGACCATCAGCCCCAGCATTTT

clone_size: .
j_call: TRBJ2-3
d_call: .
v_call: TRBV4-2
cdr3_aa: CASSQDLTWRSPTDTQYF
cdr3_nt: TGTGCCAGCAGCCAAGATCTAACCTGGAGAAGTCCAACAGATACGCAGTATTTT

clone_size: .
j_call: TRBJ1-2
d_call: .
v_call: TRBV28
cdr3_aa: CASKGVWVYGYTF
cdr3_nt: TGTGCCAGCAAGGGAGTGTGGGTCTATGGCTACACCTTC

clone_size: .
j_call: TRBJ2-5
d_call: .
v_call: TRBV7-8
cdr3_aa: CASSFGGPRQETQYF
cdr3_nt: TGTGCCAGCAGCTTCGGGGGGCCAAGACAAGAGACCCAGTACTTC

clone_size: many
j_call: TRBJ2-4
d_call: TRBD1
v_call: TRBV4-1
cdr3_aa: CASSHPGQGNIQYF
cdr3_nt: TGCGCCAGCAGCCATCCGGGACAGGGGAACATTCAGTACTTC

clone_size: .
j_call: TRBJ1-3
d_call: TRBD1
v_call: TRBV18
cdr3_aa: CASSTYRGEFGNTIYF
cdr3_nt: TGTGCCAGCTCAACTTACAGGGGCGAATTTGGAAACACCATATATTTT

clone_size: .
j_call: TRBJ2-7
d_call: TRBD1
v_call: TRBV29-1
cdr3_aa: CSVARGQAYEQYF
cdr3_nt: TGCAGCGTTGCCCGGGGACAGGCCTACGAGCAGTACTTC

clone_size: .
j_call: TRBJ2-7
d_call: TRBD2
v_call: TRBV7-2
cdr3_aa: CASSPHGLAGGSYEQYF
cdr3_nt: TGTGCCAGCAGCCCCCACGGACTAGCGGGGGGGTCTTACGAGCAGTACTTC

clone_size: .
j_call: TRBJ2-7
d_call: TRBD1
v_call: TRBV4-1
cdr3_aa: CASSQVGQGGYEQYF
cdr3_nt: TGCGCCAGCAGCCAAGTGGGACAGGGCGGTTACGAGCAGTACTTC

clone_size: few
j_call: TRBJ2-3
d_call: TRBD2
v_call: TRBV19
cdr3_aa: CASHPGTSGGFSTDTQYF
cdr3_nt: TGTGCCAGTCATCCCGGGACTAGCGGGGGTTTCAGCACAGATACGCAGTATTTT

clone_size: .
j_call: TRBJ2-7
d_call: TRBD2
v_call: TRBV27
cdr3_aa: CASSPETSGGSYEQYF
cdr3_nt: TGTGCCAGCAGTCCGGAGACTAGCGGGGGCTCCTACGAGCAGTACTTC

clone_size: few
j_call: TRBJ2-2
d_call: .
v_call: TRBV6-1
cdr3_aa: CASSEFGVGELFF
cdr3_nt: TGTGCCAGCAGTGAATTCGGGGTCGGGGAGCTGTTTTTT

clone_size: .
j_call: TRBJ1-5
d_call: .
v_call: TRBV5-5
cdr3_aa: CASSKTGRGSSQPQHF
cdr3_nt: TGTGCCAGCAGCAAAACGGGCCGGGGGTCTAGCCAGCCCCAGCATTTT

clone_size: .
j_call: TRBJ2-5
d_call: TRBD1
v_call: TRBV11-2
cdr3_aa: CASSSPGQGTRTQYF
cdr3_nt: TGTGCCAGCAGCTCACCGGGACAGGGAACGAGGACCCAGTACTTC

clone_size: .
j_call: TRBJ2-2
d_call: TRBD1
v_call: TRBV14
cdr3_aa: CASSQTGTGFTGELFF
cdr3_nt: TGTGCCAGCAGCCAAACCGGGACAGGGTTCACCGGGGAGCTGTTTTTT

clone_size: .
j_call: TRBJ2-7
d_call: .
v_call: TRBV28
cdr3_aa: CASRYSGGAQGEQYF
cdr3_nt: TGTGCCAGCAGGTATAGTGGGGGGGCGCAAGGCGAGCAGTACTTC

clone_size: few
j_call: TRBJ2-7
d_call: TRBD1
v_call: TRBV6-6
cdr3_aa: CASSYGQAPNEQYF
cdr3_nt: TGTGCCAGCAGTTACGGACAGGCCCCCAACGAGCAGTACTTC

clone_size: .
j_call: TRBJ1-5
d_call: .
v_call: TRBV30
cdr3_aa: CAWSIYQGTGPQHF
cdr3_nt: TGTGCCTGGAGTATATATCAGGGGACGGGGCCCCAGCATTTT

clone_size: once
j_call: TRBJ1-2
d_call: TRBD1
v_call: TRBV6-5
cdr3_aa: CASSYQQGARRGYTF
cdr3_nt: TGTGCCAGCAGTTACCAACAGGGGGCGAGGCGCGGCTACACCTTC

clone_size: few
j_call: TRBJ1-1
d_call: .
v_call: TRBV7-3
cdr3_aa: CASSLSGLMNTEAFF
cdr3_nt: TGTGCCAGCAGCTTAAGTGGACTAATGAACACTGAAGCTTTCTTT

clone_size: .
j_call: TRBJ1-1
d_call: .
v_call: TRBV4-1
cdr3_aa: CASSQDSGTLTEAFF
cdr3_nt: TGCGCCAGCAGCCAAGATTCCGGGACACTCACTGAAGCTTTCTTT

clone_size: .
j_call: TRBJ2-7
d_call: .
v_call: TRBV7-8
cdr3_aa: CASSLDGLPYEQYF
cdr3_nt: TGTGCTAGCAGCTTAGATGGGCTTCCCTACGAGCAGTACTTC

clone_size: .
j_call: TRBJ2-7
d_call: TRBD2
v_call: TRBV12-5
cdr3_aa: CASGLSGGPTYEQYF
cdr3_nt: TGTGCTAGTGGTTTGTCGGGGGGACCGACCTACGAGCAGTACTTC

clone_size: few
j_call: TRBJ2-3
d_call: .
v_call: TRBV5-1
cdr3_aa: CASSPPLDALTDTQYF
cdr3_nt: TGCGCCAGCAGCCCTCCCCTAGACGCCCTAACAGATACGCAGTATTTT

clone_size: .
j_call: TRBJ1-2
d_call: TRBD1
v_call: TRBV4-2
cdr3_aa: CASSHRQGMGLGPNYGYTF
cdr3_nt: TGTGCCAGCAGCCATAGACAGGGGATGGGGCTGGGGCCTAACTATGGCTACACCTTC

clone_size: .
j_call: TRBJ2-2
d_call: TRBD2
v_call: TRBV15
cdr3_aa: CATSRGSGGAGGELFF
cdr3_nt: TGTGCCACCAGCAGAGGCAGCGGGGGGGCTGGCGGGGAGCTGTTTTTT

clone_size: .
j_call: TRBJ2-2
d_call: .
v_call: TRBV21-1
cdr3_aa: CASSTRHPSKVISNTGELFF
cdr3_nt: TGTGCCAGCAGCACACGACATCCAAGCAAGGTGATTTCGAACACCGGGGAGCTGTTTTTT

clone_size: .
j_call: TRBJ2-7
d_call: .
v_call: TRBV7-9
cdr3_aa: CSSSLIRDNPYEQYF
cdr3_nt: TGTTCCAGCAGCTTAATCCGGGACAACCCCTACGAGCAGTACTTC

clone_size: .
j_call: TRBJ1-4
d_call: TRBD1
v_call: TRBV6-5
cdr3_aa: CASGRQGPNEKLFF
cdr3_nt: TGTGCCAGCGGGCGACAGGGGCCTAATGAAAAACTGTTTTTT

clone_size: .
j_call: TRBJ1-1
d_call: TRBD1
v_call: TRBV5-4
cdr3_aa: CASGMTGVTEAFF
cdr3_nt: TGTGCCAGCGGGATGACAGGGGTTACTGAAGCTTTCTTT

clone_size: .
j_call: TRBJ2-7
d_call: .
v_call: TRBV10-3
cdr3_aa: CAISGQNSYEQYF
cdr3_nt: TGTGCCATCAGTGGTCAAAATTCCTACGAGCAGTACTTC